This T cell receptor (beta chain) was obtained from a study of CD8+CD57+ T cells in acquired aplastic anemia. Across the whole study: Each DNA sample taken from sorted CD4+ and CD8+ cells came to 3 to 4 ug on average. On average, healthy donors gave about 11 million reads for CD4+ cells.

The V and J ends lost 2 bases and 0 bases respectively, with 8 bases between them. Germline lookup yields CDR1 ENHRY and CDR2 SYGVKD. The CDR3 extends over 15 amino acids. Genomic DNA provided the template from which TCR beta VDJ and CDR3 profiles were obtained. TCRdb recomputed calls from the reads with MiXCR, one row per CDR3 protein. The table has about 220,000 distinct CDR3 sequences, 30% to 35% seen once; the top ten hold 0.95% to 1.3%. Study findings and constraints: Researchers reported that CD8+ Simpson's diversity was not significantly different in patients versus controls. In common between the patients and the controls were approximately 28 CD8+ CDR3 sequences.

About this clonotype: Its specificity is not known.

The sample consisted of sorted CD4+, CD8+, or CD8+CD57+ T cells (not recorded which) from PBMCs. The origin of this receptor is a human donor in good health, serving as a control. The J gene is TRBJ1-3, the V gene TRBV10-3; D unclear. Written as DNA, the CDR3 is TGTGCCATCAGTGAGAAATACCTCTCTGGAAACACCATATATTTT. It is translated as CAISEKYLSGNTIYF.